The 8 T cell receptor beta chains presented below share a single source sample, sequenced in a study of cytomegalovirus exposure and HLA in healthy donors. Profiled with immunoSEQ multiplex PCR; TCRdb holds only in-frame clones, not every one. The top ten hold less than 9% of the sample, which has 200,000 or so clones, 75% to 90% seen once. Sequencing input: PBMCs. These receptor sequences come from a young man in good health and CMV-seropositive.

J is TRBJ1-5 and V is TRBV7-8; D is unclear. CDR3 size: 16 residues. Per germline, CDR1 SGHVS and CDR2 FQNEAQ. The V end lost 1 base, the J end lost 0 bases, and 10 bases lay between the germline ends. For the CDR3, the DNA is TGTGCCAGCAGCTTAGACACGGGAAATAGCAATCAGCCCCAGCATTTT. Translated, it gives CASSLDTGNSNQPQHF.

In its sample, this clone was seen once. V usage is TRBV2 and J usage is TRBJ2-5, with 16 bases fitting TRBD2. This CDR3 is built from 17 residues. V shed 4 bases and J 5 bases; nucleotides not matched to a gene: 7. Per the germline V gene, CDR1 is SNHLY and CDR2 is FYNNEI. The CDR3 nucleotides read TGTGCCAGCAGTGTCGGGACTAGCGGGAGGGTTGGGGAGACCCAGTACTTC. It codes for CASSVGTSGRVGETQYF.

This chain links TRBV7-3 with TRBJ2-3; the D gene is possibly TRBD1 (6 bases). Deletions cut 4 bases from V and 6 bases from J, with 17 bases between. The CDR3 consists of 15 residues. Germline CDR1 reads SGHTA; CDR2 reads FQGTGA. The CDR3 DNA follows: TGTGCCAGCAGCTACCGGGCAGGGGATCTTGATACGCAGTATTTT. Its protein product is CASSYRAGDLDTQYF.

This chain connects TRBV6-6 to TRBJ2-2, with 8 bases matching TRBD1. This CDR3 spans 15 amino acids. CDR1 and CDR2 from the germline V gene are MNHNY and SVGAGI (reference sequence). The V and J ends lost 6 bases and 1 base, in that order; junction bases with no gene match: 4. The CDR3 spells CASRGGTGNTGELFF. For the CDR3, the DNA is TGTGCCAGCAGGGGCGGGACAGGGAACACCGGGGAGCTGTTTTTT.

This clone was seen just once. The chain uses TRBV30 and TRBJ2-7; 7 bases match TRBD1. CDR3 length equals 11 residues. The V segment lost 5 bases and the J segment 6 bases; nucleotides outside the gene matches: 4. Germline V gives CDR1 GTSNPN, CDR2 SVGIG (reference sequence). The CDR3: CAWRTGVEQYF. The DNA of the CDR3 is TGTGCCTGGCGTACAGGGGTCGAGCAGTACTTC. The whole variable domain, filled in from reference TRBV30 and TRBJ2-7, reads SQTIHQWPATLVQPVGSPLSLECTVEGTSNPNLYWYRQAAGRGLQLLFYSVGIGQISSEVPQNLSASRPQDRQFILSSKKLLLSDSGFYLCAWRTGVEQYFGPGTRLTVT.

This sequence joins TRBV27 and TRBJ2-6; 8 bases are a match to TRBD2. V lost 8 bases, J lost 0 bases, and 9 bases stayed unmatched. The CDR3 is 17 amino acids. Germline V gene data show CDR1 as MNHEY and CDR2 as SMNVEV (reference sequence). The DNA of the CDR3 is TGTGCCAGCGCTTTGCGGGGGGCGGGCTCTGGGGCCAACGTCCTGACTTTC. Protein sequence: CASALRGAGSGANVLTF.

The genes are TRBV5-6 and TRBJ2-2; 7 bases match TRBD2. This CDR3 contains 15 residues. CDR1 SGHDT and CDR2 YYEEEE come from the germline V gene. Unmatched junction bases numbered 5, after V lost 2 bases and J lost 4 bases. The CDR3 DNA is TGTGCCAGCAGCTTACTCGCGGGAGCCACCGGGGAGCTGTTTTTT. This codes for CASSLLAGATGELFF.

In DNA form, the CDR3 reads TGTGCCAGCAGTTCGGGACAGGGGGAGGAGTTAGGTCAGCCCCAGCATTTT. Its protein is CASSSGQGEELGQPQHF. V is TRBV28 and J is TRBJ1-5; 11 bases are shared with TRBD1. Trimming removed 4 bases from V and 6 bases from J; junction bases left unmatched: 11. The V gene's germline CDR1 is MDHEN and CDR2 SYDVKM. This CDR3 has 17 amino acids.